Each of the 4 T cell receptor beta chains below was sequenced from the same sample in a study of T-cell reconstitution after alpha-beta-depleted transplantation in children (dated by TCRdb to about 2016). Preparation of the library involved PCR. Sequencing used an Illumina HiSeq 2500. TCR library preparation used molecular barcoding, with unique molecular identifiers applied to normalize quantification of the TCRbeta repertoire. In TCRdb, the public reads were trimmed at Q25 with fastp and aligned with MiXCR, with productive beta chains retained. Every CDR3 protein is listed once, alongside the most common genes and DNA of its rows. In all, the sample holds tens of thousands of distinct CDR3 sequences, and about a sixth of those were seen once. Of the sample, 50% to 65% falls within the top ten clones. The treatment or condition label on this specimen signifies: allogeneic hematopoietic cell transplantation with graft depleted of TCRalphabeta T cells and CD19 B cells.

This material consisted of PBMCs, mostly from graft donor cells, taken 360 days after TCRalphabeta/CD19-depleted stem cell transplant. Receptor source: a male patient aged 2-15 years who had a stem cell transplant for acute lymphoblastic leukemia, so the T cells may come from the graft donor.

This chain links TRBV5-1 with TRBJ2-1; 9 nucleotides line up with TRBD2. This CDR3 contains 13 residues. With V trimmed by 4 bases and J by 9 bases, 5 bases remained unmatched. Germline values: CDR1 SGHRS, CDR2 YFSETQ. In DNA form, the CDR3 reads TGCGCCAGCAGCATCGGACTAGCGCGTGAGCAGTTCTTC. Amino acids: CASSIGLAREQFF.

This clonotype was detected many times. At one boundary the junction diverges from the germline segment, which might be a read error. The chain is built from TRBV7-7 and TRBJ2-5, with 8 bases that match TRBD2. Germline V gene data show CDR1 as SSHAT and CDR2 as FNYEAQ (reference sequence). The CDR3 has 13 amino acids. This chain's CDR3 is CASSFGGGETQYF. The CDR3 DNA follows: TGTGCTAGCAGCTTCGGGGGGGGGGAGACCCAGTACTTC. The full variable domain, with the rest looked up from reference TRBV7-7 and TRBJ2-5, is GAGVSQSPRYKVTKRGQDVTLRCDPISSHATLYWYQQALGQGPEFLTYFNYEAQPDKSGLPSDRFSAERPEGSISTLTIQRTEQRDSAMYRCASSFGGGETQYFGPGTRLLVL.

This clonotype has more than one count but fewer than ten. The chain joins TRBV5-6 to TRBJ2-7; D perhaps matches TRBD2 (6 bases). The V gene's germline CDR1 is SGHDT and CDR2 YYEEEE. CDR3 length equals 16 residues. Trimming cost V 0 bases and J 3 bases, with 16 bases left between them. CDR3 sequence: CASSLAGGAFFYEQYF. The CDR3 DNA sequence: TGTGCCAGCAGCTTGGCCGGCGGGGCCTTTTTCTACGAGCAGTACTTC.

The chain uses TRBV29-1 and TRBJ2-3; no firm D call. The CDR3 is 16 amino acids. Germline assignment: CDR1 SQVTM and CDR2 ANQGSEA. V was shortened by 0 bases and J by 1 base, with 14 bases between the two germline ends. CDR3 amino acids: CSVEDLQHRGTDTQYF. The CDR3 bases are TGCAGCGTTGAAGATCTTCAGCACAGAGGCACAGATACGCAGTATTTT.